The present entry profiles one TCR beta chain with its context. Germline assignment: CDR1 SNHLY and CDR2 FYNNEI. The CDR3 covers 17 residues. V dropped 6 bases and J dropped 0; count of bases not matched to a gene: 5. This sample is drawn from a study of blood T cell repertoires in COVID-19. Overall study context: Nucleic acid was either cDNA or gDNA, and it came from T cells, B-cell-depleted T cells, or PBMCs.

TCRdb's table, derived via immunoSEQ multiplex PCR, lists solely in-frame clones and lacks some. In the table there are about 55,000 clones, around 88% of which are singletons. Sequencing was carried out using peripheral blood. This clonotype was sampled from a woman older than 75 with acute or convalescent COVID-19. The chain uses TRBV2 and TRBJ2-1; 13 nucleotides line up with TRBD2. In DNA form, the CDR3 reads TGTGCCAGCAGCCAGACTAGCGGGAGGAACTCCTACAATGAGCAGTTCTTC. It encodes CASSQTSGRNSYNEQFF.